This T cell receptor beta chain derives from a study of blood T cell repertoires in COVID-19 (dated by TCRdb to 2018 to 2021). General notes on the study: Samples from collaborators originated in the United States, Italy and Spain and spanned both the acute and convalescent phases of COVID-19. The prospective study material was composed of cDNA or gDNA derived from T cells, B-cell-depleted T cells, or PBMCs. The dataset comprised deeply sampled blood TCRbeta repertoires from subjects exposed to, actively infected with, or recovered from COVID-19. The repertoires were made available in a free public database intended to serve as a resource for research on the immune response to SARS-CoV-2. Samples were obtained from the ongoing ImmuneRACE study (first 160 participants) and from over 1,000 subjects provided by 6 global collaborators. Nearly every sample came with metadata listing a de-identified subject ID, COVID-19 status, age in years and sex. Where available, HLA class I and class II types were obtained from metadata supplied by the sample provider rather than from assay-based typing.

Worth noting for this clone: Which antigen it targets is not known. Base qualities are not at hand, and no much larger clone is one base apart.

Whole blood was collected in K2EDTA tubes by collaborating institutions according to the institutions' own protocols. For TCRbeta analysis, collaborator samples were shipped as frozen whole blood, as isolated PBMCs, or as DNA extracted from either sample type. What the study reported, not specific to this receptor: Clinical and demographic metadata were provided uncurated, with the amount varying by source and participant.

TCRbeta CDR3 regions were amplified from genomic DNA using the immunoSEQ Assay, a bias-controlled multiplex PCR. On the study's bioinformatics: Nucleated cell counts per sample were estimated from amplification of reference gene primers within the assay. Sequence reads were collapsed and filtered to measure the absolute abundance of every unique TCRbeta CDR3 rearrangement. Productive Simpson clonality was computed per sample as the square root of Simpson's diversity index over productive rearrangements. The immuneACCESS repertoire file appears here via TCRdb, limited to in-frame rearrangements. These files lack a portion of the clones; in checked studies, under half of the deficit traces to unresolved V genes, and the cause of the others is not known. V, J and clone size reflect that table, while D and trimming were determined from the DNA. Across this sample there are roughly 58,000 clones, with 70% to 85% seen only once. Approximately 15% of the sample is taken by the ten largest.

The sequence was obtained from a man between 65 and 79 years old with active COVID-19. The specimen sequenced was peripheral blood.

CDR3 sequence: CASSLGSGRANEQYF. The nucleotide sequence is TGCGCCAGCAGCTTGGGTAGCGGGAGAGCGAACGAGCAGTACTTC. The rearrangement joined TRBV5-1 to TRBJ2-7; the central 9 bases match TRBD2. The germline V gene yields SGHRS for CDR1 and YFSETQ for CDR2. From the cysteine through the phenylalanine, the CDR3 covers 15 amino acids. Just the 45-base CDR3 DNA is kept, in frame starting at base 1. V loses 0 bases at its end and J loses 5 bases; junction bases beyond the gene matches: 6.